Following are 23 T cell receptor beta chains from one sample sequenced in a study of control samples from healthy donors and cancer patients. Some clones are missing from TCRdb's copy, which holds only in-frame ones; the method was immunoSEQ multiplex PCR. Of about 94,000 clones listed, over 75% are singletons. The source material was blood. Receptor source: a woman aged 18-29 years in good health.

The J gene is TRBJ2-7, the V gene TRBV11-3, with 9 bases matching TRBD1. V lost 11 bases to trimming and J lost 4 bases; unmatched junction nucleotides: 9. The CDR3 is 13 amino acids. CDR1 and CDR2 from the germline V gene are SGHNT and YENEEA. The CDR3 DNA is TGTGCCCGCTCCGGGACAGGGATTTACGAGCAGTACTTC. This gives the protein CARSGTGIYEQYF.

The chain employs TRBV7-9 and TRBJ1-2, with 7 bases lining up with TRBD1. Germline V CDR1 and CDR2: SEHNR, FQNEAQ (reference sequence). The length of the CDR3 is 11 residues. V lost 5 bases to trimming and J lost 12 bases; unmatched junction nucleotides: 6. The DNA of the CDR3 is TGTGCCAGCAGCACAGGGGATGGAAACACCTTC. It yields the protein CASSTGDGNTF.

The genes are TRBV7-2 and TRBJ1-5; 7 bases are shared with TRBD1. This CDR3 has 15 amino acids. Trimming took 1 base from V and 6 from J; bases not matched to a gene: 6. The germline CDR1 and CDR2 sequences are SGHTA and FQGNSA. Here the CDR3 DNA reads TGTGCCAGCAGCTTAGGGTCAGGGGGAGGTCAGCCCCAGCATTTT. This translates into CASSLGSGGGQPQHF. Full variable domain (missing parts from reference TRBV7-2 and TRBJ1-5): GAGVSQSPSNKVTEKGKDVELRCDPISGHTALYWYRQSLGQGLEFLIYFQGNSAPDKSGLPSDRFSAERTGGSVSTLTIQRTQQEDSAVYLCASSLGSGGGQPQHFGDGTRLSIL.

V usage is TRBV7-9 and J usage is TRBJ2-3, with 13 bases aligning to TRBD2. The V and J ends lost 5 bases and 1 base, in that order; junction bases with no gene match: 6. The CDR3 totals 17 residues. The germline V gene encodes CDR1 SEHNR and CDR2 FQNEAQ (reference sequence). This CDR3 is CASSPGTSGIRTDTQYF. The CDR3, as DNA: TGTGCCAGCAGCCCAGGGACTAGCGGGATCCGCACAGATACGCAGTATTTT.

The chain uses TRBV5-5 and TRBJ1-4; D remains ambiguous. Looked up from germline, CDR1 is SGHKS and CDR2 is YYEKEE (reference sequence). CDR3 length equals 15 residues. The V end lost 3 bases, the J end lost 0 bases, and 9 bases lay between the germline ends. CDR3 sequence reads: CASSSPEATNEKLFF. CDR3 DNA: TGTGCCAGCAGCTCACCTGAGGCAACTAATGAAAAACTGTTTTTT.

Only a few counts were recorded for this clone. The same CDR3 also results from other DNA sequences found in this sample. V is TRBV4-1 and J is TRBJ1-2, with D unresolved. V was pared by 0 bases and J by 4 bases, with 6 bases between. CDR3 length: 13 residues. The germline gives CDR1 MGHRA, CDR2 YSYEKL. CDR3 loop: CASSQEASYGYTF. CDR3 nucleotides: TGCGCCAGCAGCCAAGAGGCAAGCTATGGCTACACCTTC.

The genes are TRBV6-5 and TRBJ1-2; TRBD1 might be the D (6 bases). Deletions cut 6 bases from V and 2 bases from J, with 10 bases between. The CDR3 has 13 amino acids. Germline assignment: CDR1 MNHEY and CDR2 SVGAGI. In DNA, the CDR3 is TGTGCCAGCAGACTCGACAGGAACTATGGCTACACCTTC. Amino acid sequence: CASRLDRNYGYTF.

The V gene is TRBV6-5, the J gene TRBJ2-5, with D uncertain. Trimming took off 1 base at V and 7 bases at J, with 13 bases between the two ends. The V gene's germline CDR1 is MNHEY and CDR2 SVGAGI. This CDR3 contains 14 residues. In DNA, the CDR3 is TGTGCCAGCAGTTACTTGGCCCCCATGGGGACCCAGTACTTC. Amino acids: CASSYLAPMGTQYF.

This chain links TRBV7-2 with TRBJ1-2; 7 positions match TRBD1. CDR1 and CDR2 from the germline V gene are SGHTA and FQGNSA. The CDR3 is 13 residues long. After removal of 4 bases from V and 6 bases from J, the junction contained 5 bases not matched to a gene. Written as DNA, the CDR3 is TGTGCCAGCAGCTCGCGGACAGGAGATGGCTACACCTTC. Translating it yields CASSSRTGDGYTF.

The gene calls are TRBV19 and TRBJ2-7, with D perhaps TRBD1 (6 bases). The CDR3 contains 14 residues. Trimming took off 5 bases at V and 1 base at J, with 12 bases between the two ends. CDR1 and CDR2 (germline): LNHDA, SQIVND (reference sequence). The CDR3 region has the DNA TGTGCCAGTAGTCTACCAGGACAGTCCTACGAGCAGTACTTC. It specifies CASSLPGQSYEQYF.

The gene calls are TRBV27 and TRBJ1-2; 9 bases are a match to TRBD1. V shed 6 bases and J 8 bases; nucleotides not matched to a gene: 16. This CDR3 region has 16 residues. Germline V CDR1 and CDR2: MNHEY, SMNVEV (reference sequence). The CDR3 DNA reads as TGTGCCAGCAGAGCGGGACAGGGAATCTTTTTGGTCGGCTACACCTTC. It encodes CASRAGQGIFLVGYTF.

This clone was seen at least ten times. This chain joins TRBV6-5 and TRBJ1-2; D remains ambiguous. Germline-derived CDR1 and CDR2 are MNHEY and SVGAGI. The germline V and J ends were trimmed by 6 bases and 2 bases, with 13 bases remaining between them. The CDR3 runs to 14 residues. The CDR3 here is CASRQGLKNYGYTF. The DNA of the CDR3 is TGTGCCAGCAGACAAGGCCTAAAAAACTATGGCTACACCTTC.

This chain joins TRBV6-1 and TRBJ2-5; tentatively, D is TRBD2 (7 bases). The germline CDR1 and CDR2 sequences are MNHNS and SASEGT. The ends were cut back, 4 bases at V and 1 base at J, with 22 bases in the middle. The CDR3 runs 18 residues. This CDR3 is CASSAYLGGAGIQETQYF. The DNA of the CDR3 is TGTGCCAGCAGTGCCTACTTAGGGGGGGCCGGCATCCAAGAGACCCAGTACTTC.

This clone was counted a single time. The V and J genes are TRBV7-9 and TRBJ1-1; D gene ambiguous. V lost 3 bases and J lost 4, with 6 bases in between. CDR1 SEHNR and CDR2 FQNEAQ come from the germline V gene (reference sequence). CDR3 size: 12 residues. Written as DNA, the CDR3 is TGTGCCAGCAGCTTCCGGCGCACTGAAGCTTTCTTT. As protein: CASSFRRTEAFF.

The rearrangement joins TRBV18 to TRBJ2-7; no clear D gene. The CDR3 runs to 15 residues. The ends were cut back, 2 bases at V and 2 bases at J, with 13 bases in the middle. CDR1 and CDR2 (germline): KGHSH, LQKENI. The CDR3 spells CASSPEYLLTYEQYF. The CDR3 region has the DNA TGTGCCAGCTCACCAGAGTATCTTCTAACCTACGAGCAGTACTTC. Full variable domain (outside the CDR3, taken from reference TRBV18 and TRBJ2-7): NAGVMQNPRHLVRRRGQEARLRCSPMKGHSHVYWYRQLPEEGLKFMVYLQKENIIDESGMPKERFSAEFPKEGPSILRIQQVVRGDSAAYFCASSPEYLLTYEQYFGPGTRLTVT.

This chain connects TRBV19 to TRBJ1-5; tentative D call: TRBD1 (5 bases). V was trimmed by 3 bases and J by 3 bases, leaving 12 bases between them. In germline, CDR1 is LNHDA, CDR2 SQIVND (reference sequence). The CDR3 spans 15 residues. CDR3 protein: CASSMVWGYNQPQHF. The CDR3 nucleotides are TGTGCCAGTAGTATGGTTTGGGGCTACAATCAGCCCCAGCATTTT. Combining the CDR3 with reference TRBV19 and TRBJ1-5 gives the whole variable domain DGGITQSPKYLFRKEGQNVTLSCEQNLNHDAMYWYRQDPGQGLRLIYYSQIVNDFQKGDIAEGYSVSREKKESFPLTVTSAQKNPTAFYLCASSMVWGYNQPQHFGDGTRLSIL.

This chain links TRBV7-8 with TRBJ2-3; TRBD1 is a possible D gene (5 bases). V was shortened by 1 base and J by 4 bases, with 15 bases between the two germline ends. The CDR3 covers 16 residues. The germline gives CDR1 SGHVS, CDR2 FQNEAQ. CDR3: CASSLEYRTQADTQYF. Here the CDR3 DNA reads TGTGCCAGCAGCTTAGAATACAGGACGCAGGCAGATACGCAGTATTTT.

The genes are TRBV7-3 and TRBJ2-5, with 7 bases lining up with TRBD2. From germline, CDR1 is SGHTA and CDR2 FQGTGA. Trimming removed 5 bases from V and 5 bases from J; junction bases left unmatched: 8. This CDR3 spans 14 amino acids. CDR3 protein: CASSPGLDGETQYF. The CDR3 nucleotides are TGTGCCAGCAGCCCCGGACTAGATGGCGAGACCCAGTACTTC.

The genes are TRBV5-1 and TRBJ1-2; no definite D call. Germline CDR1 reads SGHRS; CDR2 reads YFSETQ. Deletions cut 0 bases from V and 4 bases from J, with 7 bases between. The CDR3 is 13 amino acids. CDR3 amino acids: CASSLADSYGYTF. The CDR3 nucleotides are TGCGCCAGCAGCTTGGCCGATTCCTATGGCTACACCTTC.

The count of this clone is one. The rearrangement uses TRBV10-3 and TRBJ1-1, with D unclear. V lost 3 bases, J lost 1 base, and 6 bases lay in between. There are 13 residues in the CDR3. CDR1 and CDR2 (germline): ENHRY, SYGVKD. This CDR3 is CAISDSGNTEAFF. The DNA for the CDR3 is TGTGCCATCAGTGACTCGGGGAACACTGAAGCTTTCTTT.

The chain combines TRBV4-1 with TRBJ1-2, with D perhaps matching TRBD1 (6 bases). Germline CDR1 and CDR2: MGHRA and YSYEKL. The CDR3 is 15 residues long. Trimming removed 0 bases at V and 6 bases at J, with 14 bases between. The CDR3, as DNA: TGCGCCAGCAGCCAAGATTTGACAGGTACTCATGGCTACACCTTC. Translation gives CASSQDLTGTHGYTF.

The CDR3 DNA follows: TGCGCCAGCAGCTTCAACAGTCTCTCTGGAAACACCATATATTTT. Amino acid sequence: CASSFNSLSGNTIYF. The rearrangement joins TRBV5-1 to TRBJ1-3; D not resolved. CDR1 is SGHRS and CDR2 is YFSETQ in the germline V gene. The CDR3 has 15 amino acids. V was trimmed by 2 bases and J by 0 bases, leaving 9 bases between them.

In its sample, this clone was seen once. This rearrangement joins TRBV18 to TRBJ2-7; TRBD1 matches 7 bases. This CDR3 spans 12 amino acids. Germline values: CDR1 KGHSH, CDR2 LQKENI. Trimming cost V 6 bases and J 6 bases; bases outside gene matches: 5. For the CDR3, the DNA is TGTGCCAGCTCCCGACAGGGAATCGAGCAGTACTTC. This gives the protein CASSRQGIEQYF.